Sequencing of this TCR beta chain was carried out in a study of CD8 T cells in Susac syndrome. The study, taken as a whole, reports: The study recognized that its TCR sequencing and HLA analysis covered a relatively small number of individuals.

V shed 4 bases and J shed 3 bases, with 10 bases lying between them. CDR3 length: 14 amino acids. This clonotype was recorded once. Its antigen is unknown. Reverse transcription of about 0.5 to 1 ug RNA was carried out with random hexamers. A multiplex approach, immunoSEQ multiplex PCR, amplified TCR beta CDR3 across 54 Vbeta and 13 Jbeta. One entry per CDR3 protein, called by TCRdb with MiXCR from the immunoSEQ multiplex PCR reads. Of 100,000 to 150,000 distinct CDR3 sequences in the sample, around 96% were seen once. TCR beta from blood CD8+ and CD4+ T cells was sequenced. The sequencing sample was made of CD4+ T cells from PBMCs. V gene TRBV12-3 or TRBV12-4 combines with J gene TRBJ2-1, with D perhaps TRBD2 (5 bases). This receptor was taken from a human donor in good health. CDR3 nucleotides: TGTGCCAGCAGTTCCCGGAGCGGCTACAATGAGCAGTTCTTC. This codes for CASSSRSGYNEQFF.